A single sample is the source of the 21 T cell receptor beta chains below, sequenced in a study of cytomegalovirus exposure and HLA in healthy donors (dated by TCRdb to about 2017). The library relied on the immunoSEQ multiplex PCR assay. Held by TCRdb, this immuneACCESS table contains in-frame sequences only and omits some clones. Under half of the omission traces to an unresolved V gene where checked; the cause of the rest is unknown. The sample profile shows roughly 84,000 clones; roughly 93% of them were found once. Around 2.1% of the sample is in the top ten clones. The specimen was PBMCs. These receptor sequences come from a man under 40 in good health and CMV-seronegative.

The J gene is TRBJ2-7, the V gene TRBV11-2; D may be TRBD2 (5 bases). The CDR3 has 15 amino acids. V dropped 2 bases and J dropped 5 bases, with 16 bases sitting between them. Germline V gives CDR1 SGHAT, CDR2 FQNNGV. The CDR3: CASSLRRVLRHEQYF. CDR3 nucleotide sequence: TGTGCCAGCAGCTTACGGCGGGTCTTACGCCACGAGCAGTACTTC.

In nucleotides, the CDR3 is TGTGCCAGCAGTAGGAGCCCCGATGCAACTAATGAAAAACTGTTTTTT. This encodes CASSRSPDATNEKLFF. The gene calls are TRBV5-4 and TRBJ1-4; no definite D call. CDR3 length equals 16 residues. The V end was cut by 5 bases, the J end by 0 bases, with 14 bases between. Germline V gene sequence: CDR1 SGHNT, CDR2 YYREEE (reference sequence). Based on the CDR3 plus reference TRBV5-4 and TRBJ1-4, the full variable domain is ETGVTQSPTHLIKTRGQQVTLRCSSQSGHNTVSWYQQALGQGPQFIFQYYREEENGRGNFPPRFSGLQFPNYSSELNVNALELDDSALYLCASSRSPDATNEKLFFGSGTQLSVL.

The V and J genes are TRBV28 and TRBJ1-5, with a weak D call TRBD1 (6 bases). This CDR3 is built from 14 residues. The germline V gene encodes CDR1 MDHEN and CDR2 SYDVKM. The CDR3 nucleotides read TGTGCTATCCAAACGGGACACCAAAATCAGCCCCAGCATTTT. It codes for CAIQTGHQNQPQHF.

This chain uses TRBV5-5 with TRBJ2-1; 10 nucleotides agree with TRBD1. The J segment lost 5 bases and the V segment lost 2 bases, leaving 4 bases of the junction unmatched. Germline values: CDR1 SGHKS, CDR2 YYEKEE (reference sequence). This CDR3 is built from 15 residues. CDR3 coding DNA: TGTGCCAGCAGCTTCTTTGACAGGGGGCACAATGAGCAGTTCTTC. It is translated as CASSFFDRGHNEQFF.

This chain connects TRBV6-6 to TRBJ2-5; 15 bases line up with TRBD2. V dropped 5 bases and J dropped 2; count of bases not matched to a gene: 3. There are 16 residues in the CDR3. Per the germline V gene, CDR1 is MNHNY and CDR2 is SVGAGI (reference sequence). CDR3 sequence: CASSGTSGGIQETQYF. CDR3 nucleotide sequence: TGTGCCAGCAGTGGGACTAGCGGGGGGATACAAGAGACCCAGTACTTC.

This clone appeared a single time. The chain joins TRBV11-2 to TRBJ1-1; tentative D call: TRBD1 (6 bases). This CDR3 has 14 amino acids. V lost 4 bases and J lost 0, with 9 bases in between. Germline CDR1 reads SGHAT; CDR2 reads FQNNGV. The CDR3 coding sequence is TGTGCCAGCAGCTGGGGACAAATGAACACTGAAGCTTTCTTT. Encoded protein: CASSWGQMNTEAFF.

The rearrangement links TRBV18 to TRBJ2-1; 13 bases are a match to TRBD2. The trim removed 3 bases at V and 6 bases at J, leaving 8 bases unmatched. This CDR3 contains 17 residues. Per the germline V gene, CDR1 is KGHSH and CDR2 is LQKENI. CDR3 sequence (DNA): TGTGCCAGCTCACCCTACATAGGGACTAGCGGGATCAATGAGCAGTTCTTC. Residues: CASSPYIGTSGINEQFF.

This rearrangement joins TRBV20-1 to TRBJ2-5; 8 bases agree with TRBD1. V shed 8 bases and J 5 bases; nucleotides not matched to a gene: 4. The germline V gene encodes CDR1 DFQATT and CDR2 SNEGSKA (reference sequence). The CDR3 is 11 residues long. The CDR3 protein is CSSRGLETQYF. The CDR3 nucleotides are TGCAGTAGCAGGGGGCTGGAGACCCAGTACTTC.

The chain links TRBV11-2 to TRBJ1-5, with D possibly matching TRBD1 (5 bases). This CDR3 spans 15 amino acids. Germline values: CDR1 SGHAT, CDR2 FQNNGV. V was pared by 1 base and J by 0 bases, with 7 bases between. CDR3 DNA sequence: TGTGCCAGCAGCTTAGGGAGGGGTAGCAATCAGCCCCAGCATTTT. Translation gives CASSLGRGSNQPQHF.

In this sample, this clone turned up once. V usage is TRBV7-9 and J usage is TRBJ1-5, with D unclear. Trimming cost V 0 bases and J 1 base, with 10 bases left between them. This CDR3 is 16 amino acids long. Germline V CDR1 and CDR2: SEHNR, FQNEAQ (reference sequence). The CDR3 loop is CASSLAAGWSNQPQHF. The CDR3 nucleotides are TGTGCCAGCAGCTTAGCGGCGGGGTGGAGCAATCAGCCCCAGCATTTT.

This chain uses TRBV11-2 with TRBJ2-7, with D possibly being TRBD1 (5 bases). The ends were cut back, 4 bases at V and 3 bases at J, with 16 bases in the middle. Germline V gene data show CDR1 as SGHAT and CDR2 as FQNNGV. This CDR3 comprises 15 residues. The CDR3: CASSSQGFLSYEQYF. The CDR3 DNA sequence: TGTGCCAGCAGCTCGCAGGGTTTCCTAAGCTACGAGCAGTACTTC.

The V gene is TRBV28, the J gene TRBJ2-7, with TRBD2 identical over 7 bases. V lost 3 bases to trimming and J lost 0 bases; unmatched junction nucleotides: 11. The CDR3 has 17 amino acids. Germline values: CDR1 MDHEN, CDR2 SYDVKM. This CDR3 is CASSFSRVGRSSYEQYF. The CDR3 coding sequence is TGTGCCAGCAGTTTCTCCCGTGTCGGGAGGTCCTCCTACGAGCAGTACTTC.

V and J are TRBV5-1 and TRBJ1-2; 9 bases are shared with TRBD1. CDR3 length: 15 residues. The germline CDR1 and CDR2 sequences are SGHRS and YFSETQ. After removal of 4 bases from V and 2 bases from J, the junction contained 6 bases not matched to a gene. CDR3 sequence (DNA): TGCGCCAGCAGCGCAGGGACAGGGTTAAACTATGGCTACACCTTC. It codes for CASSAGTGLNYGYTF. The whole variable domain, remainder taken from reference TRBV5-1 and TRBJ1-2, is KAGVTQTPRYLIKTRGQQVTLSCSPISGHRSVSWYQQTPGQGLQFLFEYFSETQRNKGNFPGRFSGRQFSNSRSEMNVSTLELGDSALYLCASSAGTGLNYGYTFGSGTRLTVV.

This rearrangement joins TRBV28 to TRBJ2-7, with 11 nucleotides matching TRBD2. Trimming at V came to 4 bases and at J to 4 bases, leaving 6 bases not matched to a gene. Germline assignment: CDR1 MDHEN and CDR2 SYDVKM. The CDR3 runs to 15 residues. Here the CDR3 DNA reads TGTGCCAGCAGTTCCCGACTAGCGGGGATTTACGAGCAGTACTTC. Translating gives CASSSRLAGIYEQYF.

The V call is TRBV6-1, the J call TRBJ1-5, with D possibly matching TRBD1 (6 bases). CDR1 is MNHNS, CDR2 SASEGT, per germline. The CDR3 is 15 amino acids. V was shortened by 7 bases and J by 0 bases, with 13 bases between the two germline ends. The CDR3 sequence: CASKGTTNSNQPQHF. CDR3 DNA sequence: TGTGCCAGCAAAGGGACAACTAATAGCAATCAGCCCCAGCATTTT.

This clone was counted a few times. J is TRBJ2-7 and V is TRBV1; TRBD2, the D gene given by the table, was not confirmed from the DNA. TRBV1 is described as a pseudogene. The CDR3 runs 16 residues. DNA of the CDR3: TGCACCAGCAGCCAAGTTTCTAGCGGCCCTCCCTACGAGCAGTACTTC. This codes for CTSSQVSSGPPYEQYF.

This clone was detected only once. The chain couples TRBV5-8 to TRBJ2-5; D is unclear. Per the germline V gene, CDR1 is SGHTS and CDR2 is YDEGEE. This CDR3 comprises 13 residues. V shed 0 bases and J shed 1 base, with 4 bases lying between them. Written as DNA, the CDR3 is TGTGCCAGCAGCTTGGAACTCCAAGAGACCCAGTACTTC. Protein sequence: CASSLELQETQYF.

This clone has just a few counts. V usage is TRBV7-9 and J usage is TRBJ2-7, with 9 positions matching TRBD2. Germline-derived CDR1 and CDR2 are SEHNR and FQNEAQ (reference sequence). The CDR3 contains 15 residues. Germline trimming cut 5 bases from V and 2 bases from J; bases unmatched to any gene: 7. CDR3 in amino acids: CASSGERTSAYEQYF. Here the CDR3 DNA reads TGTGCCAGCAGCGGAGAGAGGACTAGCGCCTACGAGCAGTACTTC.

This clone was detected only once. The gene calls are TRBV10-3 and TRBJ1-1, with D unresolved. Germline lookup yields CDR1 ENHRY and CDR2 SYGVKD. This CDR3 is built from 13 residues. The V and J ends lost 6 bases and 5 bases respectively, with 13 bases between them. The CDR3 is CAIRISWETEAFF. Here the CDR3 DNA reads TGTGCCATCAGGATTTCGTGGGAGACTGAAGCTTTCTTT.

The chain combines TRBV2 with TRBJ1-1; D perhaps matches TRBD1 (6 bases). This CDR3 has 16 residues. Germline V gene lookup returns CDR1 SNHLY and CDR2 FYNNEI. V was trimmed by 3 bases and J by 0 bases, leaving 14 bases between them. CDR3 sequence (DNA): TGTGCCAGCAGTGACAGTCTAGGGGGAATGAACACTGAAGCTTTCTTT. Translated: CASSDSLGGMNTEAFF.

The chain carries TRBV6-1 and TRBJ2-7; 7 positions match TRBD1. V dropped 6 bases and J dropped 1; count of bases not matched to a gene: 6. Germline CDR1 is MNHNS and CDR2 is SASEGT. This CDR3 has 14 residues. This CDR3 is CASRSRDSSYEQYF. DNA for the CDR3: TGTGCCAGCAGAAGCCGGGACAGTTCCTACGAGCAGTACTTC.